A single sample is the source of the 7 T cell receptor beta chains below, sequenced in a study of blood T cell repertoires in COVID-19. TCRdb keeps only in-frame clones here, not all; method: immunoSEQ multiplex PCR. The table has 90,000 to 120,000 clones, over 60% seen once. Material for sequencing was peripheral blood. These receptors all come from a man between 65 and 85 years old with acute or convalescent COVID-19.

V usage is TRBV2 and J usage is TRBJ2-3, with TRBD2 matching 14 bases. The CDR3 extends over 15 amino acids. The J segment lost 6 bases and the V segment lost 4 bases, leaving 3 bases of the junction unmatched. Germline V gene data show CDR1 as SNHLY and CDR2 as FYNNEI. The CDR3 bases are TGTGCCAGCAGTGGACTAGCGGGGGGGCTCGATACGCAGTATTTT. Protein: CASSGLAGGLDTQYF.

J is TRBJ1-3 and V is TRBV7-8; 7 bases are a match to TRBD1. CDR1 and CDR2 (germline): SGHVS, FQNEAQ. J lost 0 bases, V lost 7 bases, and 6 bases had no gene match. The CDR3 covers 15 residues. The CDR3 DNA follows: TGTGCCAGCACCCTGGGACAGAACTCTGGAAACACCATATATTTT. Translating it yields CASTLGQNSGNTIYF.

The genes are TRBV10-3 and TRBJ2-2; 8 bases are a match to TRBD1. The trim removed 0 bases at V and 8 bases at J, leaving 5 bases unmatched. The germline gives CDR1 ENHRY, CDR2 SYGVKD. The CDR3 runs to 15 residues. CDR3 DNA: TGTGCCATCAGTGAGTCGAGACAGGGGCAGGGGGAGCTGTTTTTT. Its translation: CAISESRQGQGELFF.

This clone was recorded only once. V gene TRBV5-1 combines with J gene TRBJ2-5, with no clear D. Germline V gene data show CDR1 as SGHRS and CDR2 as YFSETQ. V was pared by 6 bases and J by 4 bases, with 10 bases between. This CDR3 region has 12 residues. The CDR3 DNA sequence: TGCGCCAGCAACCTGAACGGAGAGACCCAGTACTTC. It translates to CASNLNGETQYF.

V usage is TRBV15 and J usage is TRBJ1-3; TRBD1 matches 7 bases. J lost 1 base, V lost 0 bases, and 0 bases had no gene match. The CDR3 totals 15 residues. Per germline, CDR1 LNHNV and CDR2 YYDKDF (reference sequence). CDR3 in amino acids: CATSRDRGSGNTIYF. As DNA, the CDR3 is TGTGCCACCAGCAGAGACAGGGGGTCTGGAAACACCATATATTTT.

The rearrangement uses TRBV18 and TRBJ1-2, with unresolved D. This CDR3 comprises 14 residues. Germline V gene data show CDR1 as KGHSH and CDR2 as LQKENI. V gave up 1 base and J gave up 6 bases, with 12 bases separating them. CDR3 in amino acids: CASSPREGSDGYTF. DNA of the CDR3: TGTGCCAGCTCACCACGGGAGGGTTCCGATGGCTACACCTTC.

The DNA for the CDR3 is TGTGCCAGCAGCGACAGGGATTCTGGAAACACCATATATTTT. Translated, it gives CASSDRDSGNTIYF. V is TRBV5-8 and J is TRBJ1-3, with 7 bases aligning to TRBD1. CDR1 is SGHTS and CDR2 is YDEGEE in the germline V gene. V trimming: 4 bases; J trimming: 1 base; junction bases outside the gene matches: 2. CDR3 length: 14 residues.